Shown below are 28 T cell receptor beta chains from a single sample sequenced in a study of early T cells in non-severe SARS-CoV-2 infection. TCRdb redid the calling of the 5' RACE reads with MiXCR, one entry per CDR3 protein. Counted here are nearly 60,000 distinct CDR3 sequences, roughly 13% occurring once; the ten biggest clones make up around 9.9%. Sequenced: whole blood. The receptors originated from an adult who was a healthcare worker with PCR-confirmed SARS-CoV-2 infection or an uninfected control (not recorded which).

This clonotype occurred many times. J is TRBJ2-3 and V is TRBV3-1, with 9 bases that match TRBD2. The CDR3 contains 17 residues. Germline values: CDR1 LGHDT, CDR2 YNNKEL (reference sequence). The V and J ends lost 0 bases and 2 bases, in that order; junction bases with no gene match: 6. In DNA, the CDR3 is TGTGCCAGCAGCCAAGAAGGCGCTAGCGGGAACACAGATACGCAGTATTTT. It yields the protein CASSQEGASGNTDTQYF.

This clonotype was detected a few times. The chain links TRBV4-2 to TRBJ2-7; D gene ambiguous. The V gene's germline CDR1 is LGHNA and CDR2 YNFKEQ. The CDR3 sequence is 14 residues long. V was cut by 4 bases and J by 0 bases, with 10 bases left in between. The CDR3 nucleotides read TGTGCCAGCAGCCTACAGAGAAGCTCCTACGAGCAGTACTTC. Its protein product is CASSLQRSSYEQYF.

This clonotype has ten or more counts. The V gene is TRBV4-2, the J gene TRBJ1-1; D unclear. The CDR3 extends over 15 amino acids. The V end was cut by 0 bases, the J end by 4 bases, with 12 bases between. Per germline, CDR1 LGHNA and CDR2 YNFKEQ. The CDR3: CASSQDSGVGTEAFF. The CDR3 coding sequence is TGTGCCAGCAGCCAAGATTCGGGCGTCGGCACTGAAGCTTTCTTT.

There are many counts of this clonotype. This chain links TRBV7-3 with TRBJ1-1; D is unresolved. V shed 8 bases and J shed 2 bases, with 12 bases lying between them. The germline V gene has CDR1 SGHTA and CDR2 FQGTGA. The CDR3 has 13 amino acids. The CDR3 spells CASGTARNTEAFF. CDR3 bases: TGTGCCAGCGGCACAGCGCGCAACACTGAAGCTTTCTTT.

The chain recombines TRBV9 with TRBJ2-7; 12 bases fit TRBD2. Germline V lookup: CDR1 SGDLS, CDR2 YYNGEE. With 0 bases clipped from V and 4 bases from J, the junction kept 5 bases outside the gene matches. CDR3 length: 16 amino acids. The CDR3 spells CASSVGLAGERYEQYF. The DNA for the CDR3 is TGTGCCAGCAGCGTAGGACTAGCGGGAGAAAGATACGAGCAGTACTTC.

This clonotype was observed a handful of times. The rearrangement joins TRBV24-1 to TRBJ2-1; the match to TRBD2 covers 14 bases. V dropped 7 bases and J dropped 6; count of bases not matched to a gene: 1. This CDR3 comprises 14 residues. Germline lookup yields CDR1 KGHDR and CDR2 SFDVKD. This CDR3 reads CATRGLAGVNEQFF. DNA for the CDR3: TGTGCCACCAGGGGACTAGCGGGAGTCAATGAGCAGTTCTTC.

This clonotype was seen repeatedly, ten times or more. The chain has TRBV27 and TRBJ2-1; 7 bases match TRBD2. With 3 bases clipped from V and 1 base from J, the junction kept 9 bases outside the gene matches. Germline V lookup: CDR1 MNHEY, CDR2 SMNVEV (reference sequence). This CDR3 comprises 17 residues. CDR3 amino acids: CASSLGGRAWSYNEQFF. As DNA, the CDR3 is TGTGCCAGCAGTTTGGGTGGGAGGGCCTGGTCCTACAATGAGCAGTTCTTC.

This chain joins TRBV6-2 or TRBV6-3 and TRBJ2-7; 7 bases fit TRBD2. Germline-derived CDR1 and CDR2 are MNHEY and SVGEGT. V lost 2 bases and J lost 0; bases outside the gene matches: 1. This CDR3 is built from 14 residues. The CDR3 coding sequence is TGTGCCAGCAGTTACGGCGGGGGCTCCTACGAGCAGTACTTC. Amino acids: CASSYGGGSYEQYF.

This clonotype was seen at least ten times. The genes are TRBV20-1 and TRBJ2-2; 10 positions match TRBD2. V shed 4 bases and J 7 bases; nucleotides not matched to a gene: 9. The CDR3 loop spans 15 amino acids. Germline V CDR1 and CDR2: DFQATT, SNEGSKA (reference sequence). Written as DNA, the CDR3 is TGCAGTGCTAATCCTAGCGGGAGAGTCGGCGGGGAGCTGTTTTTT. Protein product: CSANPSGRVGGELFF.

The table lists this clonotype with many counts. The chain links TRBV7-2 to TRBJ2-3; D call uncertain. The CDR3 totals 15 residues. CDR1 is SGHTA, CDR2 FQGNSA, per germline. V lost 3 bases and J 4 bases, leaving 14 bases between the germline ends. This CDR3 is CASSFRVIGSDTQYF. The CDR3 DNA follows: TGTGCCAGCAGCTTCCGGGTTATTGGGTCAGATACGCAGTATTTT.

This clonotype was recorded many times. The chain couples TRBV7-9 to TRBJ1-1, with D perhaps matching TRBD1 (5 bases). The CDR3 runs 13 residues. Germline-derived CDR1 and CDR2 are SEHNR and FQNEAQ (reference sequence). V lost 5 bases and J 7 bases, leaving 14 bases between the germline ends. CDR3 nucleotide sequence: TGTGCCAGCAGCGTAGGAGGGACCGGTGAAGCTTTCTTT. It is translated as CASSVGGTGEAFF.

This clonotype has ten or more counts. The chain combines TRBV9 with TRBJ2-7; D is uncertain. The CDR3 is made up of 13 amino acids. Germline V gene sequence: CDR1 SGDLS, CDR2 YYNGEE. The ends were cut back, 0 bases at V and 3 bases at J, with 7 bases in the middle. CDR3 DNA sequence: TGTGCCAGCAGCGTAGGGGCCAACTACGAGCAGTACTTC. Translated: CASSVGANYEQYF.

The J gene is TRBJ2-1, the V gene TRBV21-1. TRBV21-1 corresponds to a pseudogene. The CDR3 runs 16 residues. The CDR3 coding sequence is TGTGCCAGCAGCAAAGAAAAGGGAACAGTATACAATGAGCAGTTCTTC. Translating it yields CASSKEKGTVYNEQFF.

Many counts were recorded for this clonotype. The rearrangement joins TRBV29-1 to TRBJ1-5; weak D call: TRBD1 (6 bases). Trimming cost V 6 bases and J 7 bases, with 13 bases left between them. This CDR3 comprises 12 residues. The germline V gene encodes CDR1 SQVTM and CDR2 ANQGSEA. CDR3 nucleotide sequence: TGCAGCGTGGGGGGGGCGGGCCAGCCCCAGCATTTT. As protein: CSVGGAGQPQHF.

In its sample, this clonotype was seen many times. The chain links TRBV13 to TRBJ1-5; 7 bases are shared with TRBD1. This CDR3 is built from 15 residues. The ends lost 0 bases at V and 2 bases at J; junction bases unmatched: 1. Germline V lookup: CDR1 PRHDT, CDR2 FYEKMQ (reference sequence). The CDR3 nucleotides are TGTGCCAGCAGCTTAGGCGACAGGGGCAATCAGCCCCAGCATTTT. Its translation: CASSLGDRGNQPQHF.

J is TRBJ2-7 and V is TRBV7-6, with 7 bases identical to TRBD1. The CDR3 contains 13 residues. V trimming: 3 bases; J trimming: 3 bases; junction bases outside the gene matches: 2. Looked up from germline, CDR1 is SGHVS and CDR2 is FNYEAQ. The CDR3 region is CASSFDRDYEQYF. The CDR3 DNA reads TGTGCCAGCAGCTTCGACAGGGACTACGAGCAGTACTTC. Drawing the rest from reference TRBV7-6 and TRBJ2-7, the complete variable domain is GAGVSQSPRYKVTKRGQDVALRCDPISGHVSLYWYRQALGQGPEFLTYFNYEAQQDKSGLPNDRFSAERPEGSISTLTIQRTEQRDSAMYRCASSFDRDYEQYFGPGTRLTVT.

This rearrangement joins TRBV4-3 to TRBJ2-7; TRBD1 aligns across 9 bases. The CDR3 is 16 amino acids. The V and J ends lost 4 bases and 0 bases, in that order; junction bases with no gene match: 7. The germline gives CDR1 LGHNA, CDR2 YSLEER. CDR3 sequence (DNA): TGCGCCAGCAGCCGCGCCCCGGGACAGGGCTCCTACGAGCAGTACTTC. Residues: CASSRAPGQGSYEQYF.

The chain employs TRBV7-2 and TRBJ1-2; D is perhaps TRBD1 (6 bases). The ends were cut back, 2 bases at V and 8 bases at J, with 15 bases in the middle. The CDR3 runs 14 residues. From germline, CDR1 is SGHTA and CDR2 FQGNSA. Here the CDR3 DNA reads TGTGCCAGCAGCTTAAGAAGTTCCGGGGGCGGCTACACCTTC. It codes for CASSLRSSGGGYTF.

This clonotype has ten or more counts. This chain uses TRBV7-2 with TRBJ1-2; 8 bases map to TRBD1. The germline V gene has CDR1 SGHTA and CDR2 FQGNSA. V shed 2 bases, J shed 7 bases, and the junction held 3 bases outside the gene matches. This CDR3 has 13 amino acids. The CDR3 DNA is TGTGCCAGCAGCTTAACGACAGGGGCTGGCTACACCTTC. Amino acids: CASSLTTGAGYTF.

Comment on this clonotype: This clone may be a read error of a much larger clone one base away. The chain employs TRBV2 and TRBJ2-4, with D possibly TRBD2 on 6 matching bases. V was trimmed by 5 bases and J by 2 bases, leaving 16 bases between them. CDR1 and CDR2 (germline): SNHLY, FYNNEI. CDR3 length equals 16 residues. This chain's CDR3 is CASSPPRLGTKNIQYF. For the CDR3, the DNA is TGTGCCAGCAGTCCTCCCCGACTAGGTACCAAAAACATTCAGTACTTC.

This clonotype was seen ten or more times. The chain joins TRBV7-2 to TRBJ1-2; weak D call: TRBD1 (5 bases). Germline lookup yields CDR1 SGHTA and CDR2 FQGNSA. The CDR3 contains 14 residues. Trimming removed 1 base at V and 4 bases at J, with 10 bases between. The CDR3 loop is CASSLEAGPYGYTF. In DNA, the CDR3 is TGTGCCAGCAGCTTAGAAGCAGGGCCCTATGGCTACACCTTC.

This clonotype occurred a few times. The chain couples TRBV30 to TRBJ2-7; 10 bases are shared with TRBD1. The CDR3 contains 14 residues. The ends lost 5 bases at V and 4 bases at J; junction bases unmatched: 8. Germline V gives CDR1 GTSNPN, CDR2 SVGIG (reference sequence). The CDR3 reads CAWGGGTGVYEQYF. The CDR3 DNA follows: TGTGCCTGGGGTGGTGGGACAGGGGTATACGAGCAGTACTTC.

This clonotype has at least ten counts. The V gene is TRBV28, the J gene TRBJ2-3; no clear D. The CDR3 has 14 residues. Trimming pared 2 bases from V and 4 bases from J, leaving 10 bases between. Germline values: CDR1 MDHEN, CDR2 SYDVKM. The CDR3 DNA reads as TGTGCCAGCAGTTTAGGTGGTTTGCCAGATACGCAGTATTTT. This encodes CASSLGGLPDTQYF.

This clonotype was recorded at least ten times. The CDR3: CASSVSYEQYF. The CDR3 coding sequence is TGTGCCAGCAGCGTTTCCTACGAGCAGTACTTC. V and J are TRBV7-9 and TRBJ2-7; no reliable D call. The ends were cut back, 5 bases at V and 1 base at J, with 3 bases in the middle. The CDR3 is 11 residues long. CDR1 is SEHNR, CDR2 FQNEAQ, per germline (reference sequence).

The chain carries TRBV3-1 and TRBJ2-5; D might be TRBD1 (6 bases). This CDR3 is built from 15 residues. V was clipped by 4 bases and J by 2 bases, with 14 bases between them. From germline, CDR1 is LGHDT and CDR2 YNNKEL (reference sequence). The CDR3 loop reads CASSPRQGKQETQYF. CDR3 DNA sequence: TGTGCCAGCAGCCCCCGGCAGGGGAAACAAGAGACCCAGTACTTC.

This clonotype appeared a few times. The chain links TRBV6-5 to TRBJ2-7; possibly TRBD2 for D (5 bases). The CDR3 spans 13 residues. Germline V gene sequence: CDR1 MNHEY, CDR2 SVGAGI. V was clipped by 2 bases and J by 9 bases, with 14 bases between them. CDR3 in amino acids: CASSYSTGEGQYF. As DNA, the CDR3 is TGTGCCAGCAGTTACAGCACCGGGGAAGGGCAGTACTTC.

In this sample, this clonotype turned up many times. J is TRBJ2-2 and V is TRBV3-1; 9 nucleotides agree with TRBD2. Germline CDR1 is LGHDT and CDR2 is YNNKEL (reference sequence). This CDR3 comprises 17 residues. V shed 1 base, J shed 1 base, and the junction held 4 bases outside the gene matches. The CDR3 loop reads CASSQGRLAVNTGELFF. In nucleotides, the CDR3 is TGTGCCAGCAGCCAAGGCAGACTAGCGGTGAACACCGGGGAGCTGTTTTTT. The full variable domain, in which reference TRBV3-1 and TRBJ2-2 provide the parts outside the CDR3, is DTAVSQTPKYLVTQMGNDKSIKCEQNLGHDTMYWYKQDSKKFLKIMFSYNNKELIINETVPNRFSPKSPDKAHLNLHINSLELGDSAVYFCASSQGRLAVNTGELFFGEGSRLTVL.

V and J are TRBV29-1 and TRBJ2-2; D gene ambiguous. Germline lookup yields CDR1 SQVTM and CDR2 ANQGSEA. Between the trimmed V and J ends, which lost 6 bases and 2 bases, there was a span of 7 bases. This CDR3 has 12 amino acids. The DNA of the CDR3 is TGCAGCGTGGAATTAAACACCGGGGAGCTGTTTTTT. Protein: CSVELNTGELFF.